This passage covers 24 T cell receptor beta chains from one sample sequenced in a study of OX40 agonist ivuxolimab in advanced cancers. The method was immunoSEQ multiplex PCR; TCRdb's version includes in-frame clones alone and lacks a portion of them. The sample includes over 70,000 clones, 90% of them seen just once. The sequences come from CD4+ or CD8+ T cells sorted from blood, collected in a trial of the OX40 agonist ivuxolimab. These receptors came from an adult with an advanced solid tumor such as melanoma, head and neck, liver or kidney cancer.

V usage is TRBV2 and J usage is TRBJ1-2; maybe TRBD1 (5 bases). This CDR3 comprises 15 residues. The ends were cut back, 4 bases at V and 4 bases at J, with 16 bases in the middle. The germline V gene encodes CDR1 SNHLY and CDR2 FYNNEI. CDR3 nucleotide sequence: TGTGCCAGCAGTGTATCGGGGGTTCAGATCTATGGCTACACCTTC. Protein product: CASSVSGVQIYGYTF.

V is TRBV10-1 and J is TRBJ2-5; D unclear. This CDR3 region has 15 residues. V was cut by 2 bases and J by 3 bases, with 13 bases left in between. Germline values: CDR1 WNHNN, CDR2 SYGVQD (reference sequence). The CDR3 reads CASSEGMTWEETQYF. DNA for the CDR3: TGCGCCAGCAGTGAGGGGATGACTTGGGAAGAGACCCAGTACTTC.

The chain is built from TRBV10-3 and TRBJ1-1; no definite D call. This CDR3 spans 14 amino acids. Looked up from germline, CDR1 is ENHRY and CDR2 is SYGVKD. V lost 6 bases and J 1 base, leaving 12 bases between the germline ends. As DNA, the CDR3 is TGTGCCATCAGGGAGAGTAGACAGAACACTGAAGCTTTCTTT. It encodes CAIRESRQNTEAFF.

This clone came up a few times. The J gene is TRBJ2-2, the V gene TRBV25-1, with D possibly being TRBD1 (6 bases). This CDR3 comprises 13 residues. Trimming took off 7 bases at V and 5 bases at J, with 11 bases between the two ends. CDR1 and CDR2 (germline): MGHDK, SYGVNS. CDR3 sequence reads: CASKGQSTGELFF. The CDR3 bases are TGTGCCAGCAAAGGACAGTCTACCGGGGAGCTGTTTTTT.

With regard to this clone: The sample has other DNA sequences that encode this CDR3 too. The chain joins TRBV19 to TRBJ1-1; D remains unclear. The V end was cut by 3 bases, the J end by 4 bases, with 6 bases between. The CDR3 length is 12 residues. Looked up from germline, CDR1 is LNHDA and CDR2 is SQIVND (reference sequence). The CDR3 protein is CASSIGVTEAFF. CDR3 DNA sequence: TGTGCCAGTAGTATCGGCGTCACTGAAGCTTTCTTT. The variable domain in full, completed from reference TRBV19 and TRBJ1-1, reads DGGITQSPKYLFRKEGQNVTLSCEQNLNHDAMYWYRQDPGQGLRLIYYSQIVNDFQKGDIAEGYSVSREKKESFPLTVTSAQKNPTAFYLCASSIGVTEAFFGQGTRLTVV.

Comment on this clone: The junction and the germline gene differ at one end; a read error may be behind it. Within the sample, other DNA sequences also encode this same CDR3. The V call is TRBV5-6, the J call TRBJ1-1, with D maybe TRBD1 (5 bases). CDR3 length: 18 residues. In germline, CDR1 is SGHDT, CDR2 YYEEEE. CDR3 protein: CASSLSQGLGAGDTEAFF. The CDR3 nucleotides are TGTGCCAGCAGTCTATCCCAAGGACTAGGGGCGGGTGACACTGAAGCTTTTTTT.

The rearrangement joins TRBV19 to TRBJ2-7, with 10 bases aligning to TRBD2. V shed 1 base, J shed 1 base, and the junction held 1 base outside the gene matches. CDR3 length equals 15 residues. CDR1 LNHDA and CDR2 SQIVND come from the germline V gene (reference sequence). The CDR3 spells CASSIVTSGSYEQYF. In DNA, the CDR3 is TGTGCCAGTAGTATAGTGACTAGCGGGTCCTACGAGCAGTACTTC.

The table lists this clone with a few counts. The V gene is TRBV12-5, the J gene TRBJ2-1, with D perhaps matching TRBD1 or TRBD2 (6 bases each). The CDR3 spans 20 residues. Trimming removed 5 bases at V and 1 base at J, with 27 bases between. Germline-derived CDR1 and CDR2 are LGHNT and FRNRAP. The CDR3 protein is CASGPQAHQGNGGSYNEQFF. CDR3 coding DNA: TGTGCTAGTGGTCCTCAAGCTCACCAGGGGAACGGGGGTTCCTACAATGAGCAGTTCTTC.

The chain is built from TRBV27 and TRBJ2-1, with TRBD2 identical over 9 bases. CDR3 length equals 15 residues. V shed 4 bases and J 5 bases; nucleotides not matched to a gene: 6. Germline-derived CDR1 and CDR2 are MNHEY and SMNVEV (reference sequence). CDR3 amino acids: CASSYSLAGHNEQFF. The DNA for the CDR3 is TGTGCCAGCAGTTACTCGCTAGCGGGGCACAATGAGCAGTTCTTC.

The chain joins TRBV9 to TRBJ1-4, with 8 positions matching TRBD1. The germline V gene has CDR1 SGDLS and CDR2 YYNGEE. V gave up 3 bases and J gave up 8 bases; unmatched junction bases: 9. The CDR3 sequence is 15 residues long. The CDR3 protein is CASSAEQGVGEKLFF. CDR3 DNA sequence: TGTGCCAGCAGCGCCGAACAGGGGGTGGGAGAAAAACTGTTTTTT. Together with reference TRBV9 and TRBJ1-4, the CDR3 gives the full variable domain: DSGVTQTPKHLITATGQRVTLRCSPRSGDLSVYWYQQSLDQGLQFLIQYYNGEERAKGNILERFSAQQFPDLHSELNLSSLELGDSALYFCASSAEQGVGEKLFFGSGTQLSVL.

The rearrangement joins TRBV27 to TRBJ1-5; D not certain. Trimming shortened V by 2 bases and J by 4 bases, and 9 bases separated the two germline ends. The CDR3 consists of 14 residues. Germline V gives CDR1 MNHEY, CDR2 SMNVEV (reference sequence). Here the CDR3 reads CASSLHQLNQPQHF. The CDR3 bases are TGTGCCAGCAGTTTACACCAGCTGAATCAGCCCCAGCATTTT.

Regarding this clone: Distinct nucleotide sequences in the sample also encode this CDR3. The V gene is TRBV9, the J gene TRBJ2-1; TRBD2 matches at 12 bases. The germline V gene has CDR1 SGDLS and CDR2 YYNGEE. CDR3 length: 15 amino acids. Trimming at V came to 2 bases and at J to 7 bases, leaving 4 bases not matched to a gene. Here the CDR3 reads CASSVRLAGDNEQFF. The CDR3 DNA follows: TGTGCCAGCAGCGTCAGACTAGCGGGGGATAATGAGCAGTTCTTC.

The rearrangement links TRBV6-6 to TRBJ2-7, with D perhaps TRBD2 (5 bases). This CDR3 is 13 amino acids long. Trimming shortened V by 2 bases and J by 1 base, and 6 bases separated the two germline ends. Germline V lookup: CDR1 MNHNY, CDR2 SVGAGI (reference sequence). The CDR3 sequence: CASSYGESYEQYF. The CDR3 DNA is TGTGCCAGCAGTTACGGGGAGTCCTACGAGCAGTACTTC.

The rearrangement joins TRBV11-2 to TRBJ1-5, with a weak D call TRBD1 (6 bases). The V end was cut by 0 bases, the J end by 3 bases, with 9 bases between. The CDR3 has 15 residues. Germline values: CDR1 SGHAT, CDR2 FQNNGV. CDR3 nucleotide sequence: TGTGCCAGCAGCTTAGATGGGGGGGCCAATCAGCCCCAGCATTTT. This translates into CASSLDGGANQPQHF.

This rearrangement joins TRBV2 to TRBJ1-5, with unresolved D. The CDR3 spans 14 residues. From germline, CDR1 is SNHLY and CDR2 FYNNEI. V was pared by 3 bases and J by 1 base, with 7 bases between. Written as DNA, the CDR3 is TGTGCCAGCAGTGATCAACCGAGCAATCAGCCCCAGCATTTT. Its protein is CASSDQPSNQPQHF.

The chain is built from TRBV6-5 and TRBJ1-2; D call uncertain. The CDR3 is 14 residues long. Trimming left V 0 bases short and J 8 bases short, with 13 bases between. Germline CDR1 MNHEY, CDR2 SVGAGI. The CDR3 nucleotides read TGTGCCAGCAGTTACTCGATTGCGGCGAAAGGCTACACCTTC. Translated, it gives CASSYSIAAKGYTF.

This clone was observed once. The CDR3 is CASSPTSRPVYEQYF. CDR3 sequence (DNA): TGTGCCAGCAGTCCGACCTCTCGCCCCGTCTACGAGCAGTACTTC. The V gene is TRBV27, the J gene TRBJ2-7, with D unclear. The CDR3 is 15 residues long. Trimming took 5 bases from V and 3 from J, leaving 17 bases between them. CDR1 is MNHEY, CDR2 SMNVEV, per germline (reference sequence).

V and J are TRBV12-5 and TRBJ2-1; the D gene is possibly TRBD2 (5 bases). The CDR3 extends over 13 amino acids. Germline V gene lookup returns CDR1 LGHNT and CDR2 FRNRAP. Trimming left V 3 bases short and J 10 bases short, with 13 bases between. This CDR3 reads CASGFGLASEQFF. In DNA form, the CDR3 reads TGTGCTAGTGGTTTCGGGCTAGCCAGCGAGCAGTTCTTC. The variable domain in full, completed from reference TRBV12-5 and TRBJ2-1, reads DARVTQTPRHKVTEMGQEVTMRCQPILGHNTVFWYRQTMMQGLELLAYFRNRAPLDDSGMPKDRFSAEMPDATLATLKIQPSEPRDSAVYFCASGFGLASEQFFGPGTRLTVL.

This chain connects TRBV13 to TRBJ1-5; TRBD1 might be the D (6 bases). The CDR3 runs 15 residues. CDR1 PRHDT and CDR2 FYEKMQ come from the germline V gene (reference sequence). V shed 3 bases and J shed 0 bases, with 9 bases lying between them. The CDR3 reads CASSFGQYSNQPQHF. CDR3 DNA sequence: TGTGCCAGCAGCTTCGGACAGTATAGCAATCAGCCCCAGCATTTT.

In this sample, this clone turned up once. CDR3 loop: CSVVGHDSNTGELFF. CDR3 coding DNA: TGCAGCGTGGTCGGACACGACTCGAACACCGGGGAGCTGTTTTTT. The chain recombines TRBV29-1 with TRBJ2-2, with D possibly being TRBD1 (5 bases). Per germline, CDR1 SQVTM and CDR2 ANQGSEA. The CDR3 loop spans 15 amino acids. Trimming cost V 6 bases and J 0 bases, with 14 bases left between them.

This rearrangement joins TRBV5-8 to TRBJ1-4; no reliable D call. Germline-derived CDR1 and CDR2 are SGHTS and YDEGEE. V was trimmed by 6 bases and J by 4 bases, leaving 7 bases between them. CDR3 size: 12 residues. CDR3 sequence reads: CASIGFNEKLFF. CDR3 sequence (DNA): TGTGCCAGCATTGGGTTTAATGAAAAACTGTTTTTT.

This rearrangement joins TRBV27 to TRBJ2-7; 7 positions match TRBD2. CDR1 and CDR2 from the germline V gene are MNHEY and SMNVEV (reference sequence). The V and J ends lost 6 bases and 0 bases, in that order; junction bases with no gene match: 2. The CDR3 is 13 residues long. This chain's CDR3 is CASRGGSSYEQYF. In nucleotides, the CDR3 is TGTGCCAGCAGAGGCGGGAGCTCCTACGAGCAGTACTTC.

The CDR3 spells CASSPGQGRGEAFF. CDR3 bases: TGTGCCAGCAGCCCAGGACAGGGACGGGGTGAAGCTTTCTTT. The chain uses TRBV9 and TRBJ1-1, with 8 nucleotides matching TRBD1. With 4 bases clipped from V and 7 bases from J, the junction kept 9 bases outside the gene matches. CDR3 length equals 14 residues. Germline V CDR1 and CDR2: SGDLS, YYNGEE.

Notes on this clone: The identical CDR3 is also encoded by other nucleotide sequences in the sample. The genes are TRBV19 and TRBJ1-1; D gene uncertain. The germline V gene encodes CDR1 LNHDA and CDR2 SQIVND (reference sequence). There are 12 residues in the CDR3. Trimming cost V 1 base and J 4 bases, with 4 bases left between them. As DNA, the CDR3 is TGTGCCAGTAGTATAGGCGTCACTGAAGCTTTCTTT. Protein product: CASSIGVTEAFF.